Listed below are T cell receptor beta chains from one sample, sequenced in a study of blood T cells in healthy people across ages. Via MiXCR, TCRdb re-called the 5' RACE reads, giving one row per CDR3 protein. The profile covers some 760,000 distinct CDR3 sequences, with roughly 25% appearing a single time and 9.4% taken by the ten largest. This sample was shared with a second study, whose subject was T cells of mothers and their children.

Sequencing was performed on blood. All receptors derive from a boy aged 5-17 years in good health. CDR3s leave out the opening cysteine and the closing phenylalanine or tryptophan. A D gene is named only where the DNA matches it firmly. Not all rows give a size; the values are once, few, many and, for expanded clones, a class.

CDR3,V,size,D
ASSTQWGHLMNTEAF,TRBV12-3/TRBV12-4,.,.
SARYWDGLSSGANVLT,TRBV20-1,few,.
SAPRDSEKLF,TRBV20-1,few,TRBD1
ASSLAQSETQY,TRBV7-2,.,.
ASSSPLGMVSTDTQY,TRBV6-5,many,.
AISAYVAGGLSYEQY,TRBV2,.,TRBD2
ASSFPRNGSGNTIY,TRBV7-9,.,.
ASTGTGGAATNEKLF,TRBV7-9,few,.
SARDSGGATGELF,TRBV20-1,.,TRBD2
ASSKGGTPVETQY,TRBV21-1,.,.
ASSRPGVQETQY,TRBV5-4,few,.
ASSLSFPFAGSSYEQY,TRBV7-2,few,.
SVVQGAGGEQF,TRBV29-1,few,TRBD1
ASGLPPGLAADTQY,TRBV12-5,few,TRBD2
ASSPGKLTGPNSPLH,TRBV5-1,.,TRBD1
ASSLSGIRRNTIY,TRBV7-2,.,.
SVEEAISGANVLT,TRBV29-1,few,.
ASSLHRSNYGYT,TRBV28,many,.
ASSPRSRETQY,TRBV27,.,.
SAKDRGTAYEQY,TRBV20-1,.,TRBD1
ASSATTIDEQY,TRBV7-7,.,.
ASSLVGLLTDTQY,TRBV7-2,.,.
ASSLLDAVQY,TRBV11-1,few,.
ATSRDRFWQETQY,TRBV15,few,.
ASSLAASGGSDEQF,TRBV7-9,few,TRBD2
ASSQGQIDYGYT,TRBV4-3,.,.
SARGLGFETQY,TRBV20-1,.,.
ASSFTSGSDNEQF,TRBV7-9,.,TRBD2
ASSYGTTYNEQF,TRBV5-6,few,.
ASSKGFFSYNEQF,TRBV6-2/TRBV6-3,.,.
ASSPRTAYGEQY,TRBV7-9,.,.
ASSSGQGDVVDEKLF,TRBV5-1,few,TRBD1
ASKGVQALDRGYT,TRBV3-1,.,.
SARVRTYEQY,TRBV20-1,few,.
ASSSLWVGEGTGHAQNTEAF,TRBV5-1,.,TRBD1
ASSQDGLAGGYNEQF,TRBV4-3,.,TRBD2
ASSFLLAGDNEQF,TRBV5-6,.,TRBD2
ASSVKGGEQF,TRBV4-1,once,.
ASREGLELNEQF,TRBV7-8,.,.